This TCR beta chain came from a study of cytomegalovirus exposure and HLA in healthy donors. Overall study context: Earlier, 100 million or so unique TCR beta sequences were recovered from roughly 180 million T cells by an analysis.

Findings and caveats of the study: A later analysis found TCR association rates differed by HLA locus, highest for DRB1 and lowest for HLA-C. Prior analysis indicated that the majority of TCR beta V segments exhibited productivity approximately 87% or approximately 30% of the time.

Note on this clone: Its specificity is unknown.

V lost 2 bases to trimming and J lost 3 bases; unmatched junction nucleotides: 9. CDR3 length: 16 amino acids. Germline CDR1 reads SGHDN; CDR2 reads FVKESK. Primers: 60 Vbeta forward and 13 Jbeta reverse. Measured with immunoSEQ multiplex PCR; TCRdb has only the in-frame clones, and not every one. This sample has some 110,000 clones, with around 77% found just once. Sequencing used PBMCs. This clonotype originated in a woman between 40 and 55 years old in good health and CMV-seropositive. J is TRBJ2-7 and V is TRBV14, with TRBD2 identical over 8 bases. CDR3 residues: CASSQTTGTRIYEQYF. Here the CDR3 DNA reads TGTGCCAGCAGCCAAACGACCGGGACTAGGATCTACGAGCAGTACTTC. The whole variable domain, remainder taken from reference TRBV14 and TRBJ2-7, is EAGVTQFPSHSVIEKGQTVTLRCDPISGHDNLYWYRRVMGKEIKFLLHFVKESKQDESGMPNNRFLAERTGGTYSTLKVQPAELEDSGVYFCASSQTTGTRIYEQYFGPGTRLTVT.